Following are 8 T cell receptor beta chains from one sample sequenced in a study of blood T cell repertoires in COVID-19. Libraries were prepared by immunoSEQ multiplex PCR; TCRdb keeps only in-frame clonotypes and omits some of them. The sample records about 200,000 clones, approximately 86% being singletons. Sequencing was performed on peripheral blood. Source of these receptors: a man between 60 and 70 years old with COVID-19, enrolled during active disease.

This chain links TRBV9 with TRBJ1-1; tentative D call: TRBD1 (6 bases). Germline V gives CDR1 SGDLS, CDR2 YYNGEE. Trimming took 6 bases from V and 1 from J, leaving 10 bases between them. The CDR3 runs 13 residues. In DNA form, the CDR3 reads TGTGCCAGCACCCAGGGGCCGAACACTGAAGCTTTCTTT. This gives the protein CASTQGPNTEAFF.

The chain recombines TRBV15 with TRBJ1-4; TRBD1 aligns across 7 bases. The CDR3 covers 18 residues. The junction had 17 bases not matched to a gene; V was cut back by 5 bases and J by 5 bases. Germline V lookup: CDR1 LNHNV, CDR2 YYDKDF (reference sequence). CDR3 sequence (DNA): TGTGCCACCAGCCCTCCCAGGGGGTTGTATAAGGGGAATGAAAAACTGTTTTTT. This sequence encodes CATSPPRGLYKGNEKLFF.

The V gene is TRBV14, the J gene TRBJ1-2, with D maybe TRBD1 (6 bases). CDR3 length: 12 amino acids. Trimming left V 1 base short and J 8 bases short, with 8 bases between. Germline V gives CDR1 SGHDN, CDR2 FVKESK. CDR3 in DNA: TGTGCCAGCAGCCAAGGAAGGGGGGGCTACACCTTC. It is translated as CASSQGRGGYTF. Looking up the rest from reference TRBV14 and TRBJ1-2 gives the full variable domain: EAGVTQFPSHSVIEKGQTVTLRCDPISGHDNLYWYRRVMGKEIKFLLHFVKESKQDESGMPNNRFLAERTGGTYSTLKVQPAELEDSGVYFCASSQGRGGYTFGSGTRLTVV.

This sequence joins TRBV5-1 and TRBJ1-1; TRBD1 agrees at 8 bases. Germline V gene sequence: CDR1 SGHRS, CDR2 YFSETQ. J was trimmed by 3 bases and V by 4 bases; bases with no gene match: 8. The CDR3 loop spans 15 amino acids. The CDR3 sequence: CASSPAGGDYTEAFF. The CDR3 coding sequence is TGCGCCAGCAGCCCTGCAGGGGGCGATTACACTGAAGCTTTCTTT.

This chain connects TRBV29-1 to TRBJ1-2, with a possible D match to TRBD1 (6 bases). The CDR3 covers 13 residues. Trimming pared 2 bases from V and 4 bases from J, leaving 11 bases between. Per the germline V gene, CDR1 is SQVTM and CDR2 is ANQGSEA. The CDR3 coding sequence is TGCAGCGTTGAAACAGGGAAGTCCTATGGCTACACCTTC. This encodes CSVETGKSYGYTF.

The chain employs TRBV25-1 and TRBJ1-5; D is unclear. CDR1 is MGHDK, CDR2 SYGVNS, per germline. The CDR3 contains 14 residues. Trimming took off 6 bases at V and 7 bases at J, with 16 bases between the two ends. The CDR3 sequence: CASRGGSGGQPQHF. In DNA, the CDR3 is TGTGCCAGCAGGGGAGGGTCGGGCGGCCAGCCCCAGCATTTT.

The chain has TRBV19 and TRBJ2-3; possibly TRBD2 for D (5 bases). The CDR3 contains 14 residues. Germline CDR1 LNHDA, CDR2 SQIVND (reference sequence). V was trimmed by 1 base and J by 2 bases, leaving 7 bases between them. The CDR3 is CASSIAGITDTQYF. The CDR3 region has the DNA TGTGCCAGTAGTATAGCGGGGATCACAGATACGCAGTATTTT.

The chain carries TRBV28 and TRBJ2-5, with 8 bases identical to TRBD1. The germline gives CDR1 MDHEN, CDR2 SYDVKM. The junction had 6 bases not matched to a gene; V was cut back by 5 bases and J by 1 base. The CDR3 spans 15 residues. The CDR3 is CASSLHGQGQETQYF. The CDR3 DNA is TGTGCCAGCAGTCTCCACGGACAGGGCCAAGAGACCCAGTACTTC.